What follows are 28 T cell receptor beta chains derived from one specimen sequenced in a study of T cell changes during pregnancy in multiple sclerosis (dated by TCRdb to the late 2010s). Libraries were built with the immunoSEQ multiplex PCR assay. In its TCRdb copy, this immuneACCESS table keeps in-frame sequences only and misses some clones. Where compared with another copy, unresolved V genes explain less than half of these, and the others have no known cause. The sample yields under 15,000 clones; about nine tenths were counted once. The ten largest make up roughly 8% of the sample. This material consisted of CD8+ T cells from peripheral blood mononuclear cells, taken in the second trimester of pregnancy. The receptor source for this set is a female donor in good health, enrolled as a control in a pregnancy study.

CDR3 protein: CASSQGPGGIDEQYF. The DNA for the CDR3 is TGCGCCAGCAGCCAAGGTCCGGGGGGCATCGACGAGCAGTACTTC. V and J are TRBV4-1 and TRBJ2-7, with D maybe TRBD2 (7 bases). Germline V gives CDR1 MGHRA, CDR2 YSYEKL. The CDR3 covers 15 residues. V lost 1 base to trimming and J lost 5 bases, with 15 bases between them.

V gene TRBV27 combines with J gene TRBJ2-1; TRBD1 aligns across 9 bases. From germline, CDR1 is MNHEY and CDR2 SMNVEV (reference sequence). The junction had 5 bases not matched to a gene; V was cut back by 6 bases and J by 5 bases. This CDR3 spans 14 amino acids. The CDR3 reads CASRRGQGHNEQFF. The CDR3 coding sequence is TGTGCCAGCAGGCGGGGACAGGGACACAATGAGCAGTTCTTC.

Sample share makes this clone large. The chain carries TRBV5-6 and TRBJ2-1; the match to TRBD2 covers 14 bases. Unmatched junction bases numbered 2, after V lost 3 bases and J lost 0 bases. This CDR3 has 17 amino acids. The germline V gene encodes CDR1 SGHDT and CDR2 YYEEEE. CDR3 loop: CASSSGTSGSSYNEQFF. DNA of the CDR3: TGTGCCAGCAGCTCCGGGACTAGCGGGAGCTCCTACAATGAGCAGTTCTTC. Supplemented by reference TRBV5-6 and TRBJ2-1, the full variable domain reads DAGVTQSPTHLIKTRGQQVTLRCSPKSGHDTVSWYQQALGQGPQFIFQYYEEEERQRGNFPDRFSGHQFPNYSSELNVNALLLGDSALYLCASSSGTSGSSYNEQFFGPGTRLTVL.

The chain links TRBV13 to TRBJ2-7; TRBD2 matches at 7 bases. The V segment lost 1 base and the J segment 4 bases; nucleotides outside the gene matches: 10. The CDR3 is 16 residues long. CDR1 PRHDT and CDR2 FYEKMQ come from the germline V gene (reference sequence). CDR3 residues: CASSLAPGGIGYEQYF. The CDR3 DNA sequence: TGTGCCAGCAGCTTAGCCCCGGGGGGTATAGGTTACGAGCAGTACTTC. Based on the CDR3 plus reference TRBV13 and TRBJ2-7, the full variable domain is AAGVIQSPRHLIKEKRETATLKCYPIPRHDTVYWYQQGPGQDPQFLISFYEKMQSDKGSIPDRFSAQQFSDYHSELNMSSLELGDSALYFCASSLAPGGIGYEQYFGPGTRLTVT.

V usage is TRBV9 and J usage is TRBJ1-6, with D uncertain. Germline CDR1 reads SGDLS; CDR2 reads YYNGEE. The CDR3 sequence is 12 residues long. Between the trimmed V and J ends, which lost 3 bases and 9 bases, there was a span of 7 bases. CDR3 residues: CASSGGLSPLHF. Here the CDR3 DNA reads TGTGCCAGCAGCGGCGGACTTTCACCCCTCCACTTT.

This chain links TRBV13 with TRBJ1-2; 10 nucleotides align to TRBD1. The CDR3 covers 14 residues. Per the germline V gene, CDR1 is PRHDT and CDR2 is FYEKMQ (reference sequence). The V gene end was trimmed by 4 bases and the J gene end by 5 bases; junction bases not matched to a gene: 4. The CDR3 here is CASSSGTGDYGYTF. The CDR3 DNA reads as TGTGCCAGCAGCTCCGGGACAGGGGATTATGGCTACACCTTC.

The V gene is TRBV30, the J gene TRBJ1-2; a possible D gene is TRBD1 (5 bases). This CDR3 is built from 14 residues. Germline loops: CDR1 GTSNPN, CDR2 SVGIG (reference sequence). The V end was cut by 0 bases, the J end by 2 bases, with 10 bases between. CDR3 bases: TGTGCCTGGAGTGTTGGGGGAGGGAACTATGGCTACACCTTC. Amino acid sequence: CAWSVGGGNYGYTF.

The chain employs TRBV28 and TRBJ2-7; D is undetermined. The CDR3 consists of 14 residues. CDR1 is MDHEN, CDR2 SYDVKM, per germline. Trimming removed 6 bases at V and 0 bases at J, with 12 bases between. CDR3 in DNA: TGTGCCAGCAGCCGTCAACAGAGCTCCTACGAGCAGTACTTC. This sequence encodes CASSRQQSSYEQYF.

This CDR3 reads CASRTPGSGQPQHF. The CDR3 DNA is TGTGCCAGCCGGACGCCGGGGTCAGGTCAGCCCCAGCATTTT. V gene TRBV6-1 combines with J gene TRBJ1-5; D not certain. Germline-derived CDR1 and CDR2 are MNHNS and SASEGT. V was cut by 8 bases and J by 6 bases, with 17 bases left in between. The CDR3 has 14 residues.

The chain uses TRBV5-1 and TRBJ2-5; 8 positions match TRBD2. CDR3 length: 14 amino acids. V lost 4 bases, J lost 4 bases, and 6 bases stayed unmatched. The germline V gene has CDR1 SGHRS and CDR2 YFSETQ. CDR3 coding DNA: TGCGCCAGCAGCCCTCCAGCGGGAGCAGAGACCCAGTACTTC. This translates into CASSPPAGAETQYF. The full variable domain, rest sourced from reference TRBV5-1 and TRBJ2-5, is KAGVTQTPRYLIKTRGQQVTLSCSPISGHRSVSWYQQTPGQGLQFLFEYFSETQRNKGNFPGRFSGRQFSNSRSEMNVSTLELGDSALYLCASSPPAGAETQYFGPGTRLLVL.

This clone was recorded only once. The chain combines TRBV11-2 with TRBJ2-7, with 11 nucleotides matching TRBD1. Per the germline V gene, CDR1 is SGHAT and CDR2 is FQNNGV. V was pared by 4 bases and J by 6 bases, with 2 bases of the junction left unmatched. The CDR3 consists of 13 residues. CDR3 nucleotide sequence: TGTGCCAGCAGCTCCGGGACAGGGGGCGAGCAGTACTTC. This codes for CASSSGTGGEQYF.

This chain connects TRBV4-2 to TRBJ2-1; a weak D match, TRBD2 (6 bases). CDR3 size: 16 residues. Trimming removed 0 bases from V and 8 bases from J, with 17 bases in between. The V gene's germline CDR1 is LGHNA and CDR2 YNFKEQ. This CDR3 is CASSQDPGELSYEQFF. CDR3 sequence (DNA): TGTGCCAGCAGCCAAGATCCGGGGGAGCTATCTTATGAGCAGTTCTTC.

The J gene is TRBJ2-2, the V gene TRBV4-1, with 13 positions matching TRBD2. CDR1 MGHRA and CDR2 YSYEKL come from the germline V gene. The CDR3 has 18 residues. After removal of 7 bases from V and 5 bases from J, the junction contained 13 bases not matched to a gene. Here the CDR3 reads CASKPKLAGGLRTGELFF. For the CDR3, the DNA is TGCGCCAGCAAGCCAAAACTAGCGGGGGGGCTACGTACCGGGGAGCTGTTTTTT.

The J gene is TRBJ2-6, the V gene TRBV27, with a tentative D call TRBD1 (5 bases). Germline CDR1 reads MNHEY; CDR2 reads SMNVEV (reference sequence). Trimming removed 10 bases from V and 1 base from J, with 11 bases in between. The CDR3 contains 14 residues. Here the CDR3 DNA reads TGTGCCACAGGGATTGGGTCTGGGGCCAACGTCCTGACTTTC. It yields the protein CATGIGSGANVLTF.

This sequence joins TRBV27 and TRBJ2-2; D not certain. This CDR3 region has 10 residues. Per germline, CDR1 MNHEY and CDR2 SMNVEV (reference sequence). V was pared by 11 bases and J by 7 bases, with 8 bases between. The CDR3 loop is CASRGGELFF. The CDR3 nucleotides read TGTGCCTCACGAGGCGGGGAGCTGTTTTTT.

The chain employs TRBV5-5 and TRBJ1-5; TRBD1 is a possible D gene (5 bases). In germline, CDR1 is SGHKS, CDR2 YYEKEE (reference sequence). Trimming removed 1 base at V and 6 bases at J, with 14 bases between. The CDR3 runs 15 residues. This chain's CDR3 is CASSLTVGLGQPQHF. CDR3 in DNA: TGTGCCAGCAGCTTGACTGTGGGGCTGGGTCAGCCCCAGCATTTT.

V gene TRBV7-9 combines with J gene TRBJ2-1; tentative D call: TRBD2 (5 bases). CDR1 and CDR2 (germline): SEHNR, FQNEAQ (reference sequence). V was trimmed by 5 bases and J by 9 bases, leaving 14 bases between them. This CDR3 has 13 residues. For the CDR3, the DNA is TGTGCCAGCAGCCCCCCGGAACGGGGTGAGCAGTTCTTC. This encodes CASSPPERGEQFF.

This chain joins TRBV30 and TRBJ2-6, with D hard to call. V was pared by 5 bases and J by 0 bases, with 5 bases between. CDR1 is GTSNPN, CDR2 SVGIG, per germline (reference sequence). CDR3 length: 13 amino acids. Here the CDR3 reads CAWDSSGANVLTF. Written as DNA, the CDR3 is TGTGCCTGGGACTCCTCTGGGGCCAACGTCCTGACTTTC.

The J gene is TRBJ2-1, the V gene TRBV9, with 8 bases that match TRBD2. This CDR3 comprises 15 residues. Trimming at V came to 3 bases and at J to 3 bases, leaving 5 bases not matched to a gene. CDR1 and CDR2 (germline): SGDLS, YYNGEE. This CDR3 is CASSASTSDYNEQFF. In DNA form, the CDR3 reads TGTGCCAGCAGCGCCTCGACTAGCGACTACAATGAGCAGTTCTTC.

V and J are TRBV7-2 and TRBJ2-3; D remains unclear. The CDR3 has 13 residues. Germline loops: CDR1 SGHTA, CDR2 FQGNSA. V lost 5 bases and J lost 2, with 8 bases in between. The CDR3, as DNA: TGTGCCAGCAGCCCTACCTTCACAGATACGCAGTATTTT. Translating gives CASSPTFTDTQYF.

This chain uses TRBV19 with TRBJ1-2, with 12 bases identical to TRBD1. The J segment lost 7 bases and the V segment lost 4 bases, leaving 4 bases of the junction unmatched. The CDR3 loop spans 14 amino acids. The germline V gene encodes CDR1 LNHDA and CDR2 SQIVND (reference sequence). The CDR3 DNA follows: TGTGCCAGTAGTACCGGGACAGGGGGCTCTGGCTACACCTTC. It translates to CASSTGTGGSGYTF.

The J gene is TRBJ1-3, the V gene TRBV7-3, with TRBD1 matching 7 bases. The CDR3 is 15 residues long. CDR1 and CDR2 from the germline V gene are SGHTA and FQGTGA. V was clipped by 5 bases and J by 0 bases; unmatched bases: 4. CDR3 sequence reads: CASSPGTVSGNTIYF. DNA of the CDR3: TGTGCCAGCAGCCCAGGGACAGTCTCTGGAAACACCATATATTTT.

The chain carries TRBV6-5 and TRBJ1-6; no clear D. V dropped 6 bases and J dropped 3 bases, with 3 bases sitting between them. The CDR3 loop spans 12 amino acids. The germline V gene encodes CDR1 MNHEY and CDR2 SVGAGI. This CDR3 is CASRSYNSPLHF. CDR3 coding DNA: TGTGCCAGCAGGAGCTATAATTCACCCCTCCACTTT.

As DNA, the CDR3 is TGTGCCAGCAGCCCTAAGGACTACCCCCCGTGGGGGAGAGAGACCCAGTACTTC. The encoded protein is CASSPKDYPPWGRETQYF. The chain combines TRBV4-2 with TRBJ2-5; a possible D gene is TRBD2 (6 bases). Per germline, CDR1 LGHNA and CDR2 YNFKEQ. Deletions cut 4 bases from V and 4 bases from J, with 25 bases between. This CDR3 is built from 18 residues.

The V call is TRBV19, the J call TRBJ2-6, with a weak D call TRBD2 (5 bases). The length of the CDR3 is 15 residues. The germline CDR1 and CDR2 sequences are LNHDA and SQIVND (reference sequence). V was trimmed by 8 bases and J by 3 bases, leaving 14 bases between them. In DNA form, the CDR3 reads TGTGCCAGTGCCATGCGGGCGCATGGGGCCAACGTCCTGACTTTC. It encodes CASAMRAHGANVLTF.

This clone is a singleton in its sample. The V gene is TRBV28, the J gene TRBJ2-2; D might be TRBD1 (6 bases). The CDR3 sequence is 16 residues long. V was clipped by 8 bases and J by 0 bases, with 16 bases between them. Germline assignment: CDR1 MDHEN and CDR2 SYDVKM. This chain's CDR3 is CASSNPGQANTGELFF. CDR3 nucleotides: TGTGCCAGCTCCAACCCGGGACAAGCGAACACCGGGGAGCTGTTTTTT.

The CDR3, as DNA: TGTGCCAGCAGTCCCGGTGGGAGCTCTGGAAACACCATATATTTT. Amino acid sequence: CASSPGGSSGNTIYF. This chain connects TRBV9 to TRBJ1-3; D remains ambiguous. The CDR3 has 15 residues. Germline CDR1 SGDLS, CDR2 YYNGEE. Deletions cut 5 bases from V and 0 bases from J, with 12 bases between.

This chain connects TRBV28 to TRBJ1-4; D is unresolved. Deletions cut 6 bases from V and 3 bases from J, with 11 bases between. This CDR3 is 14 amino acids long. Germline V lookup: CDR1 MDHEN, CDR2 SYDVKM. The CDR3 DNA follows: TGTGCCAGCAGCCTTCTTCCGGCTAATGAAAAACTGTTTTTT. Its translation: CASSLLPANEKLFF. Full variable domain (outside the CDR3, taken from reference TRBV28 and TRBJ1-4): DVKVTQSSRYLVKRTGEKVFLECVQDMDHENMFWYRQDPGLGLRLIYFSYDVKMKEKGDIPEGYSVSREKKERFSLILESASTNQTSMYLCASSLLPANEKLFFGSGTQLSVL.